Listed here are 27 T cell receptor beta chains from one sample, sequenced in a study of metastatic and nonmetastatic thyroid tumors. TCRdb re-called clones from the PCR reads using MiXCR. The sample carries about 60,000 clones, around 15% recorded once. Every patient underwent thyroid surgery untreated. The sample comprised blood. These receptors all stem from a male donor with papillary thyroid cancer or a benign thyroid nodule (not recorded which). Some clones in this sample may be carry-over from other donors' samples.

The table lists this clone with many counts. V usage is TRBV6-1 and J usage is TRBJ2-1; TRBD1 is a possible D gene (6 bases). Germline V CDR1 and CDR2: MNHNS, SASEGT. V was pared by 5 bases and J by 8 bases, with 13 bases between. This CDR3 has 13 amino acids. CDR3 amino acids: CASSYTGNYEQFF. The CDR3 DNA follows: TGTGCCAGCAGTTATACAGGGAATTATGAGCAGTTCTTC.

This clone was seen at least ten times. The V and J genes are TRBV10-3 and TRBJ1-2, with D tentatively TRBD1 (6 bases). Per germline, CDR1 ENHRY and CDR2 SYGVKD. The length of the CDR3 is 13 residues. Trimming took off 10 bases at V and 2 bases at J, with 14 bases between the two ends. This CDR3 reads CASTGTQNYGYTF. The CDR3 nucleotides are TGTGCCAGCACCGGGACACAGAACTATGGCTACACCTTC.

The chain is built from TRBV28 and TRBJ2-5, with a tentative D call TRBD2 (5 bases). Germline V gene data show CDR1 as MDHEN and CDR2 as SYDVKM. This CDR3 region has 14 residues. V was shortened by 6 bases and J by 2 bases, with 13 bases between the two germline ends. This CDR3 is CASSLANRQETQYF. The DNA for the CDR3 is TGTGCCAGCAGCTTAGCGAACAGACAAGAGACCCAGTACTTC.

The chain uses TRBV11-2 and TRBJ1-1; D might be TRBD1 (5 bases). Trimming pared 3 bases from V and 1 base from J, leaving 18 bases between. The CDR3 extends over 17 amino acids. The germline gives CDR1 SGHAT, CDR2 FQNNGV. CDR3 sequence (DNA): TGTGCCAGCAGCTTCAGGGACGAACGGCTTTCGAACACTGAAGCTTTCTTT. Protein: CASSFRDERLSNTEAFF. Complete variable domain (other parts from reference TRBV11-2 and TRBJ1-1): EAGVAQSPRYKIIEKRQSVAFWCNPISGHATLYWYQQILGQGPKLLIQFQNNGVVDDSQLPKDRFSAERLKGVDSTLKIQPAKLEDSAVYLCASSFRDERLSNTEAFFGQGTRLTVV.

This clone was picked up a small number of times. This chain uses TRBV19 with TRBJ1-6; D is possibly TRBD1 (5 bases). The CDR3 is made up of 15 amino acids. CDR1 and CDR2 from the germline V gene are LNHDA and SQIVND (reference sequence). Trimming pared 2 bases from V and 6 bases from J, leaving 11 bases between. The DNA for the CDR3 is TGTGCCAGTAGTATACAGGGCTGGGGTAATTCACCCCTCCACTTT. Protein: CASSIQGWGNSPLHF.

The chain joins TRBV12-3 or TRBV12-4 to TRBJ1-1, with 10 bases fitting TRBD1. The CDR3 extends over 16 amino acids. The V gene end was trimmed by 5 bases and the J gene end by 4 bases; junction bases not matched to a gene: 10. DNA of the CDR3: TGTGCCAGCAGTACCTTGCACCGGACAGGGGGCACTGAAGCTTTCTTT. This gives the protein CASSTLHRTGGTEAFF.

This clone was observed once. The gene calls are TRBV30 and TRBJ2-1, with 8 bases that match TRBD2. V shed 0 bases and J 10 bases; nucleotides not matched to a gene: 8. Germline V CDR1 and CDR2: GTSNPN, SVGIG (reference sequence). The CDR3 covers 14 residues. The CDR3 here is CAWSVSGGSYEQFF. The CDR3 DNA reads TGTGCCTGGAGTGTCTCGGGAGGGTCCTACGAGCAGTTCTTC. Using reference TRBV30 and TRBJ2-1 for the parts outside the CDR3, the full variable domain is SQTIHQWPATLVQPVGSPLSLECTVEGTSNPNLYWYRQAAGRGLQLLFYSVGIGQISSEVPQNLSASRPQDRQFILSSKKLLLSDSGFYLCAWSVSGGSYEQFFGPGTRLTVL.

This clone was counted at least ten times. V and J are TRBV6-4 and TRBJ2-2, with 7 bases that match TRBD1. The CDR3 has 13 residues. CDR1 and CDR2 (germline): MRHNA, SNTAGT. V trimming: 0 bases; J trimming: 8 bases; junction bases outside the gene matches: 0. The CDR3 spells CASSDSDRGELFF. The CDR3 coding sequence is TGTGCCAGCAGTGACTCGGACAGGGGGGAGCTGTTTTTT.

V and J are TRBV5-1 and TRBJ1-2, with D perhaps TRBD1 (5 bases). Trimming took off 1 base at V and 6 bases at J, with 22 bases between the two ends. This CDR3 has 17 amino acids. Germline V CDR1 and CDR2: SGHRS, YFSETQ. CDR3 bases: TGCGCCAGCAGCTTGTCTAGGACATGGGGCGCATTTGATGGCTACACCTTC. Protein sequence: CASSLSRTWGAFDGYTF.

Points on this clone: This may be a read error, as it is one base from a much larger clone. V is TRBV20-1 and J is TRBJ2-7; 7 nucleotides line up with TRBD1. Germline assignment: CDR1 DFQATT and CDR2 SNEGSKA (reference sequence). The CDR3 loop spans 13 amino acids. With V trimmed by 3 bases and J by 7 bases, 9 bases remained unmatched. The CDR3 coding sequence is TGCAGTGCTAGTGGGGACAGTGGACAAGAGCAGTACGTC. It specifies CSASGDSGQEQYV.

The J gene is TRBJ2-5, the V gene TRBV9; D tentatively reads TRBD1 or TRBD2 (5 bases each). Germline-derived CDR1 and CDR2 are SGDLS and YYNGEE. The CDR3 consists of 15 residues. V lost 0 bases, J lost 1 base, and 10 bases lay in between. In nucleotides, the CDR3 is TGTGCCAGCAGCGTAGGGGGTGGGGGCCAAGAGACCCAGTACTTC. Its protein product is CASSVGGGGQETQYF. Complete variable domain (other parts from reference TRBV9 and TRBJ2-5): DSGVTQTPKHLITATGQRVTLRCSPRSGDLSVYWYQQSLDQGLQFLIQYYNGEERAKGNILERFSAQQFPDLHSELNLSSLELGDSALYFCASSVGGGGQETQYFGPGTRLLVL.

This clone was detected ten times or more. The chain is built from TRBV5-1 and TRBJ1-4; 9 nucleotides align to TRBD1. The CDR3 has 16 amino acids. From germline, CDR1 is SGHRS and CDR2 YFSETQ. Trimming removed 4 bases from V and 3 bases from J; junction bases left unmatched: 7. DNA for the CDR3: TGCGCCAGCAGCCCGGGACAGGGAGGGCCTAATGAAAAACTGTTTTTT. This translates into CASSPGQGGPNEKLFF. The full variable domain, in which reference TRBV5-1 and TRBJ1-4 provide the parts outside the CDR3, is KAGVTQTPRYLIKTRGQQVTLSCSPISGHRSVSWYQQTPGQGLQFLFEYFSETQRNKGNFPGRFSGRQFSNSRSEMNVSTLELGDSALYLCASSPGQGGPNEKLFFGSGTQLSVL.

Turning to this clone: This may be a read error, as it is one base from a much larger clone. V is TRBV5-6 and J is TRBJ2-5; D not resolved. The V and J ends lost 2 bases and 1 base respectively, with 6 bases between them. This CDR3 comprises 13 residues. Germline lookup yields CDR1 SGHDT and CDR2 YYEEEE. The CDR3 coding sequence is TGTGCCAGCAGCTTCGCCGCCCAAGAGACCCAGTACTTC. Translated: CASSFAAQETQYF. The variable domain in full, with the rest retrieved from reference TRBV5-6 and TRBJ2-5, is DAGVTQSPTHLIKTRGQQVTLRCSPKSGHDTVSWYQQALGQGPQFIFQYYEEEERQRGNFPDRFSGHQFPNYSSELNVNALLLGDSALYLCASSFAAQETQYFGPGTRLLVL.

This clone was seen at least ten times. The gene calls are TRBV4-3 and TRBJ2-7; D might be TRBD2 (6 bases). Looked up from germline, CDR1 is LGHNA and CDR2 is YSLEER. The CDR3 spans 16 residues. V gave up 2 bases and J gave up 2 bases, with 16 bases separating them. The CDR3 protein is CASSQTGLRIPYEQYV. In DNA, the CDR3 is TGCGCCAGCAGCCAAACGGGACTCCGGATTCCCTACGAGCAGTACGTC.

This clone has more than one count but fewer than ten. The chain recombines TRBV12-3 or TRBV12-4 with TRBJ2-7; the match to TRBD2 covers 7 bases. V gave up 3 bases and J gave up 4 bases; unmatched junction bases: 6. This CDR3 has 14 amino acids. The CDR3 here is CASSFGTNKYEQYF. The CDR3, as DNA: TGTGCCAGCAGTTTTGGGACTAACAAATACGAGCAGTACTTC.

This clone has ten or more counts. J is TRBJ1-2 and V is TRBV7-2; 10 nucleotides line up with TRBD1. Germline CDR1 and CDR2: SGHTA and FQGNSA. With V trimmed by 3 bases and J by 6 bases, 4 bases remained unmatched. CDR3 length: 14 residues. The CDR3 loop is CASSFGQGVNGYTF. The CDR3 DNA reads as TGTGCCAGCAGCTTTGGACAGGGGGTTAATGGCTACACCTTC.

The CDR3 here is CASSLDRAIGSQYV. The CDR3, as DNA: TGTGCCAGCAGCTTAGATAGGGCTATTGGGAGTCAGTACGTC. This chain uses TRBV11-2 with TRBJ2-7, with D perhaps TRBD2 (5 bases). V lost 0 bases to trimming and J lost 10 bases, with 16 bases between them. CDR3 length: 14 amino acids. The V gene's germline CDR1 is SGHAT and CDR2 FQNNGV.

Points on this clone: Just one base apart from a much larger clone, this may be a read error. The chain uses TRBV7-9 and TRBJ2-5; no clear D. CDR1 and CDR2 (germline): SEHNR, FQNEAQ (reference sequence). V lost 6 bases and J 3 bases, leaving 11 bases between the germline ends. This CDR3 has 13 amino acids. DNA for the CDR3: TGTGCCAGCAGTCATTATAGTGAAGAGACCCAGTACTTC. It encodes CASSHYSEETQYF.

This clone has ten or more counts. The chain employs TRBV6-2 or TRBV6-3 and TRBJ2-2, with 8 bases lining up with TRBD1. V shed 6 bases and J 7 bases; nucleotides not matched to a gene: 13. The CDR3 runs 16 residues. Germline values: CDR1 MNHEY, CDR2 SVGEGT. CDR3 amino acids: CASSYDRGTTYGELFF. CDR3 DNA sequence: TGTGCCAGCAGCTACGACAGGGGTACCACTTACGGGGAGCTGTTTTTT.

V gene TRBV28 combines with J gene TRBJ2-7, with 10 nucleotides matching TRBD1. There are 14 residues in the CDR3. The V and J ends lost 8 bases and 1 base, in that order; junction bases with no gene match: 5. Germline values: CDR1 MDHEN, CDR2 SYDVKM. CDR3 loop: CASRRTGGSYEQYF. CDR3 sequence (DNA): TGTGCCAGCCGTAGGACAGGGGGGTCCTACGAGCAGTACTTC.

This clone has ten or more counts. The CDR3 reads CASSLVAGGLTDTQYF. CDR3 in DNA: TGTGCCAGCAGCTTAGTAGCGGGGGGGCTCACAGATACGCAGTATTTT. This sequence joins TRBV11-1 and TRBJ2-3; 11 bases align to TRBD2. Germline CDR1 and CDR2: SGHAT and FQDESV (reference sequence). The CDR3 runs 16 residues. V lost 1 base and J lost 2; bases outside the gene matches: 2.

As for this clone: At one of its ends the junction is not consistent with the germline gene, which may arise from a read error. The chain couples TRBV12-5 to TRBJ2-2, with TRBD1 identical over 9 bases. CDR1 is LGHNT, CDR2 FRNRAP, per germline. There are 15 residues in the CDR3. CDR3 sequence: CASARGTGYTWELFF. The CDR3 coding sequence is TGTGCTAGTGCCCGAGGGACAGGGTACACCTGGGAGCTGTTTTTT.

This clone was counted ten times or more. The rearrangement uses TRBV6-2 or TRBV6-3 and TRBJ2-7, with TRBD1 identical over 8 bases. V shed 3 bases, J shed 2 bases, and the junction held 6 bases outside the gene matches. The CDR3 consists of 15 residues. Germline CDR1 is MNHEY and CDR2 is SVGEGT. The CDR3, as DNA: TGTGCCAGCAGTTATGATACAGGGGGAACCTACGAGCAGTACTTC. This codes for CASSYDTGGTYEQYF.

This clone was found many times. The rearrangement joins TRBV19 to TRBJ1-5, with 7 bases matching TRBD1. Germline loops: CDR1 LNHDA, CDR2 SQIVND (reference sequence). CDR3 length: 17 residues. V lost 2 bases to trimming and J lost 0 bases; unmatched junction nucleotides: 7. CDR3 sequence: CASSIIGGGLSNQPQHF. CDR3 nucleotides: TGTGCCAGTAGTATAATTGGAGGGGGCCTTAGCAATCAGCCCCAGCATTTT.

Comment on this clone: Since a much larger clone is just one base distant, this may be a read error. The chain combines TRBV2 with TRBJ2-5; possibly TRBD2 for D (6 bases). Germline V CDR1 and CDR2: SNHLY, FYNNEI. There are 12 residues in the CDR3. The CDR3: CAERDSQETQYF. CDR3 coding DNA: TGTGCGGAAAGGGACTCCCAAGAGACCCAGTACTTC.

This clone was recorded at least ten times. The chain recombines TRBV7-9 with TRBJ1-4; no reliable D call. Trimming took off 2 bases at V and 0 bases at J, with 10 bases between the two ends. Germline V gives CDR1 SEHNR, CDR2 FQNEAQ (reference sequence). This CDR3 spans 16 amino acids. CDR3 amino acids: CASSLTLGATNEKLFF. CDR3 sequence (DNA): TGTGCCAGCAGCTTAACTCTCGGTGCAACTAATGAAAAACTGTTTTTT.

This clone is judged medium-sized. The chain has TRBV6-1 and TRBJ2-7; 7 nucleotides align to TRBD2. Germline V gene sequence: CDR1 MNHNS, CDR2 SASEGT. The ends lost 8 bases at V and 0 bases at J; junction bases unmatched: 7. CDR3 size: 14 residues. CDR3: CASGRELSSYEQYV. CDR3 DNA: TGTGCCAGCGGGAGGGAGTTAAGCTCCTACGAGCAGTACGTC.